These 9 T cell receptor beta chains came from one sample sequenced in a study of blood T cells in healthy people across ages (dated by TCRdb to 2014 to 2015). The library was obtained by 5' RACE. Reads for this sample came from an Illumina HiSeq 2500. A second roughly 6 to 12 cycle PCR used a sample-barcoded 5' primer and a J-beta primer mix. TCRdb handled the public reads itself, with Q25 trimming in fastp and clone calling in MiXCR, and kept productive beta chains. Records with the same CDR3 protein are collapsed into one entry carrying the most frequent genes and DNA. The sample data list 550,000 to 700,000 distinct CDR3 sequences, and roughly 29% of these were observed just once. The ten largest clones represent approximately 17% of the sample. Sequenced: blood. The receptor set was obtained from a woman in her seventies in good health.

The sample holds a few counts of this clonotype. The rearrangement links TRBV12-3 or TRBV12-4 to TRBJ2-7, with 10 bases that match TRBD2. The ends lost 2 bases at V and 0 bases at J; junction bases unmatched: 7. The CDR3 is 17 residues long. CDR3 DNA: TGTGCCAGCAGTTTACAAGCGGGGGGGGCGAGCTCCTACGAGCAGTACTTC. Translated, it gives CASSLQAGGASSYEQYF.

J is TRBJ2-7 and V is TRBV29-1; perhaps D is TRBD1 or TRBD2 (5 bases each). Per germline, CDR1 SQVTM and CDR2 ANQGSEA. V lost 6 bases to trimming and J lost 2 bases, with 14 bases between them. The CDR3 runs to 13 residues. CDR3: CSVRAGTAYEQYF. CDR3 bases: TGCAGCGTCAGAGCCGGGACCGCCTACGAGCAGTACTTC.

This clonotype was seen a handful of times. The chain uses TRBV5-5 and TRBJ1-4; no clear D gene. V was cut by 2 bases and J by 0 bases, with 8 bases left in between. The length of the CDR3 is 15 residues. Looked up from germline, CDR1 is SGHKS and CDR2 is YYEKEE (reference sequence). The CDR3 is CASSFGLPTNEKLFF. The CDR3 bases are TGTGCCAGCAGCTTCGGATTGCCAACTAATGAAAAACTGTTTTTT. Supplemented by reference TRBV5-5 and TRBJ1-4, the full variable domain reads DAGVTQSPTHLIKTRGQQVTLRCSPISGHKSVSWYQQVLGQGPQFIFQYYEKEERGRGNFPDRFSARQFPNYSSELNVNALLLGDSALYLCASSFGLPTNEKLFFGSGTQLSVL.

The V and J genes are TRBV4-2 and TRBJ1-2; 8 nucleotides line up with TRBD1. Germline CDR1 and CDR2: LGHNA and YNFKEQ. V gave up 1 base and J gave up 5 bases; unmatched junction bases: 9. The CDR3 contains 16 residues. CDR3 in DNA: TGTGCCAGCAGCCAAGCCGGAGACAGGGGAGATTATGGCTACACCTTC. Its translation is CASSQAGDRGDYGYTF.

The chain combines TRBV7-2 with TRBJ2-6; D is possibly TRBD1 (6 bases). Trimming took 5 bases from V and 2 from J, leaving 13 bases between them. Germline CDR1 SGHTA, CDR2 FQGNSA. The CDR3 length is 16 residues. The CDR3 coding sequence is TGTGCCAGCAGCCCAAAACAGGGCGCTGGGGCCAACGTCCTGACTTTC. It specifies CASSPKQGAGANVLTF.

This clonotype was counted once. The rearrangement links TRBV7-9 to TRBJ1-2; possibly TRBD1 for D (6 bases). Germline lookup yields CDR1 SEHNR and CDR2 FQNEAQ (reference sequence). The CDR3 is 14 amino acids. V lost 5 bases and J 5 bases, leaving 15 bases between the germline ends. This CDR3 reads CASSLTQGKYGYTF. CDR3 coding DNA: TGTGCCAGCAGCCTCACTCAGGGGAAATATGGCTACACCTTC. Supplemented by reference TRBV7-9 and TRBJ1-2, the full variable domain reads DTGVSQNPRHKITKRGQNVTFRCDPISEHNRLYWYRQTLGQGPEFLTYFQNEAQLEKSRLLSDRFSAERPKGSFSTLEIQRTEQGDSAMYLCASSLTQGKYGYTFGSGTRLTVV.

As regards this clonotype: Being one base from a much bigger clone, this may be a read error. CDR3 sequence (DNA): TGCGCCAGCAGCGCTCAAACGGGGGTTCCAGATACGCAGTATTTT. It yields the protein CASSAQTGVPDTQYF. V and J are TRBV5-1 and TRBJ2-3; weak D call: TRBD2 (6 bases). This CDR3 region has 15 residues. Trimming cost V 4 bases and J 4 bases, with 16 bases left between them. The germline V gene encodes CDR1 SGHRS and CDR2 YFSETQ.

In this sample, this clonotype turned up a few times. The V and J genes are TRBV6-1 and TRBJ2-7; D unresolved. Deletions cut 0 bases from V and 2 bases from J, with 2 bases between. The CDR3 is 12 residues long. CDR1 and CDR2 from the germline V gene are MNHNS and SASEGT. CDR3 nucleotide sequence: TGTGCCAGCAGTGAAGCCACCTACGAGCAGTACTTC. Translated: CASSEATYEQYF.

This chain joins TRBV20-1 and TRBJ1-4; 9 bases map to TRBD1. With 6 bases clipped from V and 7 bases from J, the junction kept 9 bases outside the gene matches. The CDR3 is 14 amino acids. Germline CDR1 reads DFQATT; CDR2 reads SNEGSKA (reference sequence). The CDR3 nucleotides read TGCAGTGCCATTACCGGGACAGGGAGTGAAAAACTGTTTTTT. The encoded protein is CSAITGTGSEKLFF.